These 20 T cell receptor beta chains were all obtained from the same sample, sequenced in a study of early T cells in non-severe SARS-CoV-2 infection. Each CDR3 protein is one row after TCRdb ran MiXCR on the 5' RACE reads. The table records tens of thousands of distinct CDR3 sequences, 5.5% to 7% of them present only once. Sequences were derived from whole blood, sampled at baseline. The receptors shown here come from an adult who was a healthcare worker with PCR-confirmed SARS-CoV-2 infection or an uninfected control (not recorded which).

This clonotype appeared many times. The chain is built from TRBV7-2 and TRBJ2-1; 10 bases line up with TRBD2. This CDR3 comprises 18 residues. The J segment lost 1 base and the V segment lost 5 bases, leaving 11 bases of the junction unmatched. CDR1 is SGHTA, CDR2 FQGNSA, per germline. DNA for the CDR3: TGTGCCAGCAGCCTCTCCGGGACTAGCGTGGCTTCCTACAATGAGCAGTTCTTC. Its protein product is CASSLSGTSVASYNEQFF.

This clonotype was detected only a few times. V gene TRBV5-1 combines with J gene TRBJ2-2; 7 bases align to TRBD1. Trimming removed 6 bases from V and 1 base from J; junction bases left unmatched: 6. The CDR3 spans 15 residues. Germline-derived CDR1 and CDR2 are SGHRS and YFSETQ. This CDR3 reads CASTLDRVNTGELFF. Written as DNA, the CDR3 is TGCGCCAGCACCCTTGACAGGGTGAACACCGGGGAGCTGTTTTTT.

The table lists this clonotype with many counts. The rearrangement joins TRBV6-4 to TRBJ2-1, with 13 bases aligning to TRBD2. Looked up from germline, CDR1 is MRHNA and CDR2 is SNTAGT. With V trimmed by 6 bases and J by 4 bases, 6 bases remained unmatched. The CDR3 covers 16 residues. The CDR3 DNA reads TGTGCCAGCAGCCGGACTAGCGGGAGCCCGTACAATGAGCAGTTCTTC. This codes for CASSRTSGSPYNEQFF.

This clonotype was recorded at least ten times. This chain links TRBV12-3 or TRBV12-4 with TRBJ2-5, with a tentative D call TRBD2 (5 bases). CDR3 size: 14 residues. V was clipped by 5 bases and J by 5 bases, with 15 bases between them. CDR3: CASSPGLDRETQYF. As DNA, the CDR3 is TGTGCCAGCAGTCCAGGACTGGACCGGGAGACCCAGTACTTC.

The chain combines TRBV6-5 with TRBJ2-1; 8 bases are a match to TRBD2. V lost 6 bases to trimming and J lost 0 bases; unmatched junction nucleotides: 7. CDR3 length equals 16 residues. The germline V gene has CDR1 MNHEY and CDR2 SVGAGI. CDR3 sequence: CASRKNGGASYNEQFF. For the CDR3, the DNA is TGTGCCAGCAGAAAAAACGGGGGGGCCTCCTACAATGAGCAGTTCTTC.

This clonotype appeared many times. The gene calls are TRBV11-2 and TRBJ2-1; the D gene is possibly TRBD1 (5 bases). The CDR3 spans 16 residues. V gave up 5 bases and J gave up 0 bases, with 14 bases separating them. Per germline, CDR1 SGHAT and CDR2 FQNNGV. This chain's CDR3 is CASSLQGFGSYNEQFF. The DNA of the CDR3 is TGTGCCAGCAGCCTGCAGGGTTTTGGCTCCTACAATGAGCAGTTCTTC. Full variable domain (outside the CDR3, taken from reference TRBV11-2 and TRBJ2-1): EAGVAQSPRYKIIEKRQSVAFWCNPISGHATLYWYQQILGQGPKLLIQFQNNGVVDDSQLPKDRFSAERLKGVDSTLKIQPAKLEDSAVYLCASSLQGFGSYNEQFFGPGTRLTVL.

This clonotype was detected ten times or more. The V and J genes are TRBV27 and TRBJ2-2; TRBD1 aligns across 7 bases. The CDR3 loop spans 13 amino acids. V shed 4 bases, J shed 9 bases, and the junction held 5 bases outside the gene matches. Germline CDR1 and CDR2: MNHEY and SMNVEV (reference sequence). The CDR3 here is CASSSQGYRELFF. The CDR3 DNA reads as TGTGCCAGCAGTTCACAGGGGTACAGGGAGCTGTTTTTT.

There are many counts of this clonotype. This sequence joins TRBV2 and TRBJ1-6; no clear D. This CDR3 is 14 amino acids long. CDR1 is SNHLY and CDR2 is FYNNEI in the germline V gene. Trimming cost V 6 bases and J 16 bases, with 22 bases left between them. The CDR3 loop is CASRTERVSETLHF. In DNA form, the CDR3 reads TGTGCCAGCAGAACAGAAAGGGTCTCAGAAACGCTCCACTTT.

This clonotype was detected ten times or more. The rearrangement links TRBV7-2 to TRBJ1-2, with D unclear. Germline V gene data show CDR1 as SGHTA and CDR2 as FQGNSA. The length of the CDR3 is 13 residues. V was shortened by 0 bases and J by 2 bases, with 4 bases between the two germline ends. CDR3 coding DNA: TGTGCCAGCAGCTTAGCGGGGAACTATGGCTACACCTTC. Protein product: CASSLAGNYGYTF.

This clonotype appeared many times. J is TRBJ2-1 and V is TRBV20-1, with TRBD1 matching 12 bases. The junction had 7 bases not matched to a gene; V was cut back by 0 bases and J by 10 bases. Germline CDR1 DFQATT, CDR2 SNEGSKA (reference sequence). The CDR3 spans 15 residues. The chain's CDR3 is CSARDPGQGAGEQFF. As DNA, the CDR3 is TGCAGTGCTAGAGATCCGGGACAGGGGGCAGGGGAGCAGTTCTTC.

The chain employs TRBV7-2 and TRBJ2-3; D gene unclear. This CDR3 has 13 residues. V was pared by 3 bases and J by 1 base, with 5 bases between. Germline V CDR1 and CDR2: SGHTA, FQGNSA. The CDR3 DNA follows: TGTGCCAGCAGCTTCCTCCGCACAGATACGCAGTATTTT. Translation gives CASSFLRTDTQYF.

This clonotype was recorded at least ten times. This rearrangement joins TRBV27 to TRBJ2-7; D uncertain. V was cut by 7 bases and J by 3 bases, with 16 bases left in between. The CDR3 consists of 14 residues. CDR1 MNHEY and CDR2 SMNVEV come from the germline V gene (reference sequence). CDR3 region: CASMRHGPGYEQYF. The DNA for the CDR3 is TGTGCCAGCATGCGACATGGGCCGGGCTACGAGCAGTACTTC.

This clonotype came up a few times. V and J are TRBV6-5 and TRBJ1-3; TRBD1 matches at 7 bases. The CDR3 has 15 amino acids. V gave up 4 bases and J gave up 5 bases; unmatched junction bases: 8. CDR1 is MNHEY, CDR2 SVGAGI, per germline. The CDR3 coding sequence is TGTGCCAGCAGTTTGGGTTCAGGGGGGCGAAACACCATATATTTT. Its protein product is CASSLGSGGRNTIYF.

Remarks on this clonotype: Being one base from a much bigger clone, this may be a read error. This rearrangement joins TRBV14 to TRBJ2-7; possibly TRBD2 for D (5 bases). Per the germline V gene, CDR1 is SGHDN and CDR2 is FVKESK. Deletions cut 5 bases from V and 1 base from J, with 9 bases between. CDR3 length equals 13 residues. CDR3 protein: CASSAPGSYEQYF. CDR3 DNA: TGTGCCAGCAGCGCGCCGGGGTCCTACGAGCAGTACTTC.

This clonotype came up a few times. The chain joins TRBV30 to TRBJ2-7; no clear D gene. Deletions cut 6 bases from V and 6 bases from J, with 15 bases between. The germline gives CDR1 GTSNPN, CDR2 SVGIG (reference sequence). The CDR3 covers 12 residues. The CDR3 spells CACPGPTGEQYF. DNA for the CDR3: TGTGCCTGCCCTGGCCCGACGGGCGAGCAGTACTTC.

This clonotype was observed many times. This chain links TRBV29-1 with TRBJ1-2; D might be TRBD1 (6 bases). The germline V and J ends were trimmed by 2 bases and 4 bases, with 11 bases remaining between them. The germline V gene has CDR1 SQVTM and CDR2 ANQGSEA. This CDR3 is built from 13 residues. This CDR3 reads CSVERGEGYGYTF. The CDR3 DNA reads TGCAGCGTTGAAAGGGGGGAAGGCTATGGCTACACCTTC.

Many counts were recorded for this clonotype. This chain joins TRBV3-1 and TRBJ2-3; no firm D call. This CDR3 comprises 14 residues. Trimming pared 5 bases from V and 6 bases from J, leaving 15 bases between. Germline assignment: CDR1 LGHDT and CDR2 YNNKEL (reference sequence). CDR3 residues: CASSRWIVTDTQYF. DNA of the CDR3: TGTGCCAGCAGCAGGTGGATCGTGACGGATACGCAGTATTTT.

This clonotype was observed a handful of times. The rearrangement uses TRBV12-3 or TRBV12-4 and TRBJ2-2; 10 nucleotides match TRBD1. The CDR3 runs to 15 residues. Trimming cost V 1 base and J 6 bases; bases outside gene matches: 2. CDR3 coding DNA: TGTGCCAGCAGTTTAGGGACAGGGGGACCCGGGGAGCTGTTTTTT. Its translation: CASSLGTGGPGELFF.

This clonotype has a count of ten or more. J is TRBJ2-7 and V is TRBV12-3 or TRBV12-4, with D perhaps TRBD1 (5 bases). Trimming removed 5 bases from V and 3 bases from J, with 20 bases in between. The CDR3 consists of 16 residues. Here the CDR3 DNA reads TGTGCCAGCAGTGAAGTATACTTGCAGGGAAACTACGAGCAGTACTTC. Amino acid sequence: CASSEVYLQGNYEQYF.

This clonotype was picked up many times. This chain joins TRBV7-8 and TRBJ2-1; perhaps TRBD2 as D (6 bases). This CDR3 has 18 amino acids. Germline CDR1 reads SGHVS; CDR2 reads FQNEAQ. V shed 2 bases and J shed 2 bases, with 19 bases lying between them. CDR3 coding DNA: TGTGCCAGCAGCTTATCCGCTCTGACTAGGAAGGCCTACAATGAGCAGTTCTTC. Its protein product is CASSLSALTRKAYNEQFF. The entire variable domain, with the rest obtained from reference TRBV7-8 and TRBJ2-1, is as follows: GAGVSQSPRYKVAKRGQDVALRCDPISGHVSLFWYQQALGQGPEFLTYFQNEAQLDKSGLPSDRFFAERPEGSVSTLKIQRTQQEDSAVYLCASSLSALTRKAYNEQFFGPGTRLTVL.